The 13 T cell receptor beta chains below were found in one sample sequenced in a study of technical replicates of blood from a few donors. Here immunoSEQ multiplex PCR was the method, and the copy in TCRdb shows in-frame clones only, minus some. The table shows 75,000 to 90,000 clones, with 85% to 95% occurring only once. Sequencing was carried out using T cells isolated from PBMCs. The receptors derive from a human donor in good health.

In DNA, the CDR3 is TGTGCCAGCAGTACAGGGTGGGGCTACACCTTC. It translates to CASSTGWGYTF. This rearrangement joins TRBV6-1 to TRBJ1-2; TRBD1 might be the D (6 bases). This CDR3 has 11 amino acids. The ends were cut back, 5 bases at V and 8 bases at J, with 9 bases in the middle. The germline gives CDR1 MNHNS, CDR2 SASEGT.

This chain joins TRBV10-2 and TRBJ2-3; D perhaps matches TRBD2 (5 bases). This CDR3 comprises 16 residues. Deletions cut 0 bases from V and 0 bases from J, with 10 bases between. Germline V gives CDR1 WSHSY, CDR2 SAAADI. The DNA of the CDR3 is TGCGCCAGCAGTGAGTCAAGCGGCCTGAGCACAGATACGCAGTATTTT. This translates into CASSESSGLSTDTQYF.

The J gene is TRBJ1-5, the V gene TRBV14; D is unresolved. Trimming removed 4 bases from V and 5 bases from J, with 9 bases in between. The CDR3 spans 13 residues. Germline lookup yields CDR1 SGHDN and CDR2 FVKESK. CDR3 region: CASSLYTHQPQHF. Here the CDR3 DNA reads TGTGCCAGCAGCCTTTACACCCATCAGCCCCAGCATTTT.

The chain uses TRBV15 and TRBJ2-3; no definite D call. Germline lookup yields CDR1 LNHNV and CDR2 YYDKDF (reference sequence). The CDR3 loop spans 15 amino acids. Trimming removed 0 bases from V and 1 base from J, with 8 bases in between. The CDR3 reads CATSRDSAGTDTQYF. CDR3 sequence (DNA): TGTGCCACCAGCAGAGATTCCGCGGGCACAGATACGCAGTATTTT. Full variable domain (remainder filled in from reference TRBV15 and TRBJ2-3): DAMVIQNPRYQVTQFGKPVTLSCSQTLNHNVMYWYQQKSSQAPKLLFHYYDKDFNNEADTPDNFQSRRPNTSFCFLDIRSPGLGDTAMYLCATSRDSAGTDTQYFGPGTRLTVL.

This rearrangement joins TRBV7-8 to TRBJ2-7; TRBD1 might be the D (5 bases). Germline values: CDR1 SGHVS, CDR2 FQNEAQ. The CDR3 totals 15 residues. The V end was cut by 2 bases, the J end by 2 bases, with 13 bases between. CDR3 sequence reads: CASSLTGTRTYEQYF. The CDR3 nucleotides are TGTGCCAGCAGCTTAACAGGAACAAGGACCTACGAGCAGTACTTC.

The CDR3 reads CASALAVDEQFF. CDR3 in DNA: TGTGCCAGCGCCCTAGCGGTGGATGAGCAGTTCTTC. The chain joins TRBV6-6 to TRBJ2-1; 7 bases map to TRBD2. Germline lookup yields CDR1 MNHNY and CDR2 SVGAGI (reference sequence). This CDR3 comprises 12 residues. V was pared by 8 bases and J by 8 bases, with 6 bases of the junction left unmatched.

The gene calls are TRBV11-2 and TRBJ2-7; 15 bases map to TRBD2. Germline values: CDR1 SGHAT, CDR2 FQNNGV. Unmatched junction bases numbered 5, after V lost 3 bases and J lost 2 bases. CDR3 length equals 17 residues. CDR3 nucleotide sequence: TGTGCCAGCAGCTTGATTGGACTAGCGGGAGGGACCTACGAGCAGTACTTC. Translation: CASSLIGLAGGTYEQYF.

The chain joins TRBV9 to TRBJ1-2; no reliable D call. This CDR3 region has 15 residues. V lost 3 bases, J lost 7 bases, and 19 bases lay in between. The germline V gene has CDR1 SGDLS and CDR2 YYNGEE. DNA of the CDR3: TGTGCCAGCAGCGCAACCGGGTCTTCGAGTCTTGGCTACACCTTC. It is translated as CASSATGSSSLGYTF.

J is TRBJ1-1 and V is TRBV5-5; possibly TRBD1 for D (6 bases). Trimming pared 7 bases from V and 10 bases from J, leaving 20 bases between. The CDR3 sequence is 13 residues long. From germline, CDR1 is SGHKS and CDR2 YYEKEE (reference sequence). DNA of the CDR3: TGTGCCAGCTCAATAGGGGGGGGCGACGGAGCTTTCTTT. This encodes CASSIGGGDGAFF.

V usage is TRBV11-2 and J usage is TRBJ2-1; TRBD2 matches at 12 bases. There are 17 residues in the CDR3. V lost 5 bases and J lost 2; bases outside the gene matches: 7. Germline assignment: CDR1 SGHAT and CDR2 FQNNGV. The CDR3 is CASSAGTSGPPYNEQFF. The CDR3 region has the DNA TGTGCCAGCAGCGCCGGGACTAGCGGGCCCCCCTACAATGAGCAGTTCTTC.

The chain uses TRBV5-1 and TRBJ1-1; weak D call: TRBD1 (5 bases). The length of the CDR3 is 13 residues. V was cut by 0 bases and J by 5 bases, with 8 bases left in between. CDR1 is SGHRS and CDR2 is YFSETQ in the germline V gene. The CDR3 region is CASSLGGETEAFF. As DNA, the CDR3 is TGCGCCAGCAGCTTGGGGGGGGAAACTGAAGCTTTCTTT.

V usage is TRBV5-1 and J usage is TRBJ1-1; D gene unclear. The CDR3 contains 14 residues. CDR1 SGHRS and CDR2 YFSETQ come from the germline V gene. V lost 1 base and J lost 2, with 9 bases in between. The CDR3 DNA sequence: TGCGCCAGCAGCTTGTCTGGGCAAAACACTGAAGCTTTCTTT. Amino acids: CASSLSGQNTEAFF.

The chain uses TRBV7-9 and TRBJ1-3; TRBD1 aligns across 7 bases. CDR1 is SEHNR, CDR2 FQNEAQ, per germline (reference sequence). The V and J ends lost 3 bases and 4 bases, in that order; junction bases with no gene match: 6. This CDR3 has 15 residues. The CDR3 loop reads CASSFLTGIGNTIYF. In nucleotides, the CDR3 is TGTGCCAGCAGCTTCTTGACAGGGATCGGAAACACCATATATTTT. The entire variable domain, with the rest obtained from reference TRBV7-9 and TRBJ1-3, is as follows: DTGVSQNPRHKITKRGQNVTFRCDPISEHNRLYWYRQTLGQGPEFLTYFQNEAQLEKSRLLSDRFSAERPKGSFSTLEIQRTEQGDSAMYLCASSFLTGIGNTIYFGEGSWLTVV.